This T cell receptor (beta chain) was sequenced in a study of blood T cell repertoires in COVID-19. The V end was cut by 10 bases, the J end by 3 bases, with 15 bases between. The CDR3 totals 13 residues. The V gene's germline CDR1 is LNHDA and CDR2 SQIVND (reference sequence). Libraries were prepared by immunoSEQ multiplex PCR; TCRdb keeps only in-frame clonotypes and omits some of them. The sample yields some 390,000 clones, around 86% seen once. Material: peripheral blood. The V gene is TRBV19, the J gene TRBJ1-2, with D possibly TRBD1 on 5 matching bases. The TCR comes from a human donor in a cohort sampled during active COVID-19. The CDR3 DNA reads as TGTGCCACCAGGGCAGGCGCGGACTATGGCTACACCTTC. Translation: CATRAGADYGYTF.